Only one count was recorded for the clone carrying this T cell receptor (beta chain). Germline V gene data show CDR1 as SEHNR and CDR2 as FQNEAQ (reference sequence). V shed 5 bases and J 2 bases; nucleotides not matched to a gene: 5. This CDR3 is 14 amino acids long. This entry comes from a study of blood T cell repertoires in COVID-19. Overall study: Some COVID-19 samples were acute and others convalescent; all came from the United States, Italy and Spain. Nucleic acid was either cDNA or gDNA, and it came from T cells, B-cell-depleted T cells, or PBMCs.

Per the original data handling: Nucleated cell number was recorded as an estimate derived from reference gene primer amplification. Assay used: immunoSEQ multiplex PCR; TCRdb lists only in-frame clones, some missing. V and J calls and clone size come straight from that table; D and trimming were deduced from the DNA. The sample gives about 50,000 clones, more than 75% of which show up once; about 15% is in the top ten. The receptor was derived from a human donor in a cohort sampled during active COVID-19. The sample comprised peripheral blood. The chain has TRBV7-9 and TRBJ1-2; the match to TRBD1 covers 7 bases. The CDR3 bases are TGTGCCAGCAGCCAACAGGGGACCAACTATGGCTACACCTTC. It yields the protein CASSQQGTNYGYTF. The entire variable domain, with the rest obtained from reference TRBV7-9 and TRBJ1-2, is as follows: DTGVSQNPRHKITKRGQNVTFRCDPISEHNRLYWYRQTLGQGPEFLTYFQNEAQLEKSRLLSDRFSAERPKGSFSTLEIQRTEQGDSAMYLCASSQQGTNYGYTFGSGTRLTVV.